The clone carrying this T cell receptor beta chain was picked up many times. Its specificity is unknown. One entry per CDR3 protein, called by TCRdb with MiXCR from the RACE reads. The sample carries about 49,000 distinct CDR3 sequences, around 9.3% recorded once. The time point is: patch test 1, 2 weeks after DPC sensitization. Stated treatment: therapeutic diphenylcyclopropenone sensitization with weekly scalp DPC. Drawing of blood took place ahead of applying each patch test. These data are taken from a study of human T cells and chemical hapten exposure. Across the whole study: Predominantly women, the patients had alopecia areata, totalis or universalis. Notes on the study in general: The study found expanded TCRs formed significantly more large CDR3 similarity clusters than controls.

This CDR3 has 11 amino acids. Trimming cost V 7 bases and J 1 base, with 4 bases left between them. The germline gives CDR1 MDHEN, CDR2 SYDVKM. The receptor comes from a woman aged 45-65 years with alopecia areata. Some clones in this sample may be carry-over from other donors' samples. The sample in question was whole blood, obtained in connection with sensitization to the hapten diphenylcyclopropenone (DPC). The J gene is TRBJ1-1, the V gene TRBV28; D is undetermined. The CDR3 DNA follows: TGTGCCAGCACCTCGAACACTGAAGCTTTCTTT. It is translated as CASTSNTEAFF.